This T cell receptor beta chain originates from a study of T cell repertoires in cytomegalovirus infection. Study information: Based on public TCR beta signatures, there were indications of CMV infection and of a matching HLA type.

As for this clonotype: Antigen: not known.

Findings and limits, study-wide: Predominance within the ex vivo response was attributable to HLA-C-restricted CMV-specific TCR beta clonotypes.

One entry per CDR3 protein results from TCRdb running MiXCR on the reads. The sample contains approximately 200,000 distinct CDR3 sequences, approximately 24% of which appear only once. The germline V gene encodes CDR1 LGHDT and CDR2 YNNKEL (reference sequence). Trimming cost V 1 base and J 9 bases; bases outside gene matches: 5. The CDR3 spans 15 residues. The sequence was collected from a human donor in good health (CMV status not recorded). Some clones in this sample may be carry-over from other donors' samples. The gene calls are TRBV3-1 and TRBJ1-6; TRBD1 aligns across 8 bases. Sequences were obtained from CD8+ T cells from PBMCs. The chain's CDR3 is CASSQGTGPISPLHF. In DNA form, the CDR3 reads TGTGCCAGCAGCCAAGGGACAGGGCCTATTTCACCCCTCCACTTT.